Reported below is one T cell receptor (beta chain). Its antigen is still unknown. The repertoire was sequenced with immunoSEQ multiplex PCR; TCRdb's copy has only in-frame clones and lacks some. The sample lists approximately 31,000 clones, less than 97% occurring once. This sample was included in a study of T cells in tuberculosis. Across the study: A South African cohort included IGRA-negative adolescents, latently infected IGRA-positive adolescents and adults with active tuberculosis.

Points from the study as a whole: Smaller alpha distances in active tuberculosis partly reflected shorter CDR3-alpha lengths. A GMM-specific repertoire classifier reached 75% to 90% accuracy, AUROC 0.90.

V trimming: 4 bases; J trimming: 8 bases; junction bases outside the gene matches: 4. This CDR3 contains 12 residues. Germline V gene data show CDR1 as SGHDT and CDR2 as YYEEEE. Unsorted cryopreserved PBMC were sequenced, averaging roughly 100,000 T cells per clinical donor. The sequence came from a donor between 5 and 29 years old with latent tuberculosis or without tuberculosis infection. The sample taken for sequencing was PBMCs. The chain carries TRBV5-6 and TRBJ2-3; 7 bases align to TRBD1. In DNA, the CDR3 is TGTGCCAGCAGCGACAGGGATGGTACGCAGTATTTT. This encodes CASSDRDGTQYF.